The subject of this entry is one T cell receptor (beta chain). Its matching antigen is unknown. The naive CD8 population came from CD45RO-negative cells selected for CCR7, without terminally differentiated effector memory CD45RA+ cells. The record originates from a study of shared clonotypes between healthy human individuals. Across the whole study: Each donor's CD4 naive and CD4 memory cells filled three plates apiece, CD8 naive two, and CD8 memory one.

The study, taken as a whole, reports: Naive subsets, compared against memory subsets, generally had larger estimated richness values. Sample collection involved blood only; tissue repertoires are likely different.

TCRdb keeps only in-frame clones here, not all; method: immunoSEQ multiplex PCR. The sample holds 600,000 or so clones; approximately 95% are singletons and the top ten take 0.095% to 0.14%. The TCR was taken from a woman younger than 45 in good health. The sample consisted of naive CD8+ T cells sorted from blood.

CDR3 DNA sequence: TGTGCCAGCAGCGCCTCAGGGACTAGCGAAAGCACAGATACGCAGTATTTT. The encoded protein is CASSASGTSESTDTQYF. The chain links TRBV9 to TRBJ2-3, with 10 nucleotides matching TRBD2. Unmatched junction bases numbered 7, after V lost 3 bases and J lost 0 bases. The germline V gene encodes CDR1 SGDLS and CDR2 YYNGEE. This CDR3 is 17 amino acids long.